These 23 T cell receptor beta chains originate from one sample sequenced in a study of cytomegalovirus exposure and HLA in healthy donors (TCRdb year 2017). The library was made by the immunoSEQ multiplex PCR assay. For the multiplex PCR, a mixture combining 60 forward primers for TCR Vbeta segments and 13 reverse primers for TCR Jbeta segments was used. What TCRdb holds here is the immuneACCESS table cut down to in-frame rearrangements. Part of the clones is not present; checked against another copy, under half of the missing clones reflect an unresolved V gene, and the others are unexplained. The sample contains just over 150,000 clones, approximately 78% of them found a single time. Roughly 3% of the sample lies in the top ten. Sequenced sample: PBMCs. These receptors were taken from a woman in her 40s in good health and CMV-seronegative.

The chain couples TRBV28 to TRBJ2-1, with D unresolved. The germline V gene encodes CDR1 MDHEN and CDR2 SYDVKM. The CDR3 consists of 15 residues. Trimming took off 3 bases at V and 2 bases at J, with 11 bases between the two ends. CDR3 loop: CASSFEAETYNEQFF. CDR3 sequence (DNA): TGTGCCAGCAGTTTTGAGGCAGAAACCTACAATGAGCAGTTCTTC.

This clone showed up just a few times. Different DNA sequences within this sample yield the same CDR3. V is TRBV7-3 and J is TRBJ2-2; the match to TRBD2 covers 7 bases. CDR1 and CDR2 (germline): SGHTA, FQGTGA. There are 17 residues in the CDR3. V trimming: 0 bases; J trimming: 7 bases; junction bases outside the gene matches: 11. CDR3 nucleotide sequence: TGTGCCAGCAGCTTAACGGTCCTCGGACTAGGTGGCGGGGAGCTGTTTTTT. As protein: CASSLTVLGLGGGELFF.

In this sample, this clone turned up a few times. The chain is built from TRBV28 and TRBJ1-1; no firm D call. Germline-derived CDR1 and CDR2 are MDHEN and SYDVKM. The CDR3 spans 11 residues. V gave up 10 bases and J gave up 8 bases, with 14 bases separating them. This CDR3 is CATSLREEAFF. For the CDR3, the DNA is TGTGCCACCTCCCTAAGGGAGGAAGCTTTCTTT.

Regarding this clone: Germline is not matched at one junction end, which may reflect a read error. This chain joins TRBV7-9 and TRBJ2-7; the match to TRBD2 covers 9 bases. CDR1 is SEHNR, CDR2 FQNEAQ, per germline (reference sequence). CDR3 length equals 16 residues. CDR3 bases: TGTTCCAGCAGCTTATCTCTAGCGGGGTCCCATAACGAGCAGTACTTC. This sequence encodes CSSSLSLAGSHNEQYF.

The V and J genes are TRBV5-1 and TRBJ1-2; TRBD1 matches at 9 bases. The CDR3 loop spans 15 amino acids. The V and J ends lost 3 bases and 0 bases, in that order; junction bases with no gene match: 3. Germline CDR1 reads SGHRS; CDR2 reads YFSETQ. The CDR3 loop is CASSSRQGANYGYTF. The CDR3 bases are TGCGCCAGCAGCTCCAGACAGGGGGCTAACTATGGCTACACCTTC. Drawing the rest from reference TRBV5-1 and TRBJ1-2, the complete variable domain is KAGVTQTPRYLIKTRGQQVTLSCSPISGHRSVSWYQQTPGQGLQFLFEYFSETQRNKGNFPGRFSGRQFSNSRSEMNVSTLELGDSALYLCASSSRQGANYGYTFGSGTRLTVV.

This chain joins TRBV5-1 and TRBJ1-4; D is ambiguous. Germline V CDR1 and CDR2: SGHRS, YFSETQ. V was trimmed by 4 bases and J by 8 bases, leaving 15 bases between them. The CDR3 has 14 residues. The CDR3 region has the DNA TGCGCCAGCAGCATCGGGAAACCGCAGGAAAAACTGTTTTTT. It codes for CASSIGKPQEKLFF.

V gene TRBV6-1 combines with J gene TRBJ1-5; D remains ambiguous. Looked up from germline, CDR1 is MNHNS and CDR2 is SASEGT. The CDR3 runs 15 residues. The germline V and J ends were trimmed by 2 bases and 0 bases, with 8 bases remaining between them. Written as DNA, the CDR3 is TGTGCCAGCAGTGAAAACTTGCTTAGCAATCAGCCCCAGCATTTT. Translating it yields CASSENLLSNQPQHF.

The rearrangement uses TRBV14 and TRBJ2-3; D remains ambiguous. Germline V gene sequence: CDR1 SGHDN, CDR2 FVKESK. The V end was cut by 3 bases, the J end by 1 base, with 5 bases between. The CDR3 runs 13 residues. CDR3 sequence: CASSQSGTDTQYF. Written as DNA, the CDR3 is TGTGCCAGCAGCCAGTCAGGCACAGATACGCAGTATTTT.

The chain has TRBV13 and TRBJ1-2, with 7 nucleotides matching TRBD1. The V and J ends lost 9 bases and 2 bases, in that order; junction bases with no gene match: 18. Germline V gene sequence: CDR1 PRHDT, CDR2 FYEKMQ (reference sequence). The CDR3 spans 17 residues. CDR3 protein: CASNRLSRQGLNYGYTF. The CDR3 nucleotides read TGTGCCAGTAACCGTCTCTCCAGACAGGGCCTAAACTATGGCTACACCTTC.

V usage is TRBV6-4 and J usage is TRBJ1-6; D is perhaps TRBD1 (6 bases). Looked up from germline, CDR1 is MRHNA and CDR2 is SNTAGT. The CDR3 sequence is 15 residues long. Deletions cut 6 bases from V and 1 base from J, with 10 bases between. CDR3 residues: CASSQGKSYNSPLHF. CDR3 DNA: TGTGCCAGCAGCCAGGGGAAGTCCTATAATTCACCCCTCCACTTT.

The J gene is TRBJ2-7, the V gene TRBV27; 9 bases fit TRBD2. The V and J ends lost 6 bases and 3 bases, in that order; junction bases with no gene match: 6. The germline gives CDR1 MNHEY, CDR2 SMNVEV (reference sequence). This CDR3 is built from 14 residues. The CDR3 protein is CASSLREGNYEQYF. In DNA form, the CDR3 reads TGTGCCAGCAGCTTGCGGGAGGGGAACTACGAGCAGTACTTC.

This clone occurred a few times. The rearrangement links TRBV7-9 to TRBJ1-1; D is possibly TRBD1 (5 bases). Trimming removed 8 bases from V and 7 bases from J, with 17 bases in between. The length of the CDR3 is 13 residues. CDR1 is SEHNR and CDR2 is FQNEAQ in the germline V gene (reference sequence). The CDR3 loop is CASGQGDRIEAFF. CDR3 nucleotide sequence: TGTGCCAGCGGGCAGGGCGATCGGATTGAAGCTTTCTTT. Drawing the rest from reference TRBV7-9 and TRBJ1-1, the complete variable domain is DTGVSQNPRHKITKRGQNVTFRCDPISEHNRLYWYRQTLGQGPEFLTYFQNEAQLEKSRLLSDRFSAERPKGSFSTLEIQRTEQGDSAMYLCASGQGDRIEAFFGQGTRLTVV.

The V and J genes are TRBV5-1 and TRBJ2-1; 14 bases align to TRBD2. CDR1 and CDR2 (germline): SGHRS, YFSETQ. Trimming at V came to 3 bases and at J to 5 bases, leaving 4 bases not matched to a gene. The CDR3 extends over 16 amino acids. CDR3 region: CASSSGLAGGHNEQFF. CDR3 DNA: TGCGCCAGCAGCTCCGGACTAGCGGGGGGTCACAATGAGCAGTTCTTC.

The chain uses TRBV2 and TRBJ2-3; a weak D match, TRBD2 (6 bases). CDR3 size: 12 residues. Germline V gene data show CDR1 as SNHLY and CDR2 as FYNNEI. Trimming removed 6 bases from V and 6 bases from J, with 10 bases in between. CDR3 loop: CASRAGTDTQYF. CDR3 DNA: TGTGCCAGCAGGGCGGGGACCGATACGCAGTATTTT. The variable domain in full, completed from reference TRBV2 and TRBJ2-3, reads EPEVTQTPSHQVTQMGQEVILRCVPISNHLYFYWYRQILGQKVEFLVSFYNNEISEKSEIFDDQFSVERPDGSNFTLKIRSTKLEDSAMYFCASRAGTDTQYFGPGTRLTVL.

V and J are TRBV10-2 and TRBJ1-5, with a weak D call TRBD1 (6 bases). Trimming took off 6 bases at V and 3 bases at J, with 9 bases between the two ends. Germline V gives CDR1 WSHSY, CDR2 SAAADI. This CDR3 comprises 13 residues. The CDR3 spells CASSGQFNQPQHF. The CDR3 DNA follows: TGCGCCAGCAGCGGACAGTTCAATCAGCCCCAGCATTTT.

This chain joins TRBV19 and TRBJ1-2, with D possibly being TRBD1 (6 bases). V lost 9 bases and J lost 2, with 16 bases in between. The CDR3 covers 14 residues. CDR1 and CDR2 (germline): LNHDA, SQIVND (reference sequence). CDR3 loop: CASNRDTINYGYTF. The DNA for the CDR3 is TGTGCCAGCAACCGGGACACAATAAACTATGGCTACACCTTC.

As for this clone: The same CDR3 also results from other DNA sequences found in this sample. The CDR3 DNA sequence: TGTGCCAGCTCACCAGGGACAGGGTACAATGAGCAGTTCTTC. It yields the protein CASSPGTGYNEQFF. This chain connects TRBV18 to TRBJ2-1; 9 bases are shared with TRBD1. After removal of 2 bases from V and 4 bases from J, the junction contained 0 bases not matched to a gene. This CDR3 is built from 14 residues. Germline CDR1 reads KGHSH; CDR2 reads LQKENI. Full variable domain (rest looked up from reference TRBV18 and TRBJ2-1): NAGVMQNPRHLVRRRGQEARLRCSPMKGHSHVYWYRQLPEEGLKFMVYLQKENIIDESGMPKERFSAEFPKEGPSILRIQQVVRGDSAAYFCASSPGTGYNEQFFGPGTRLTVL.

V usage is TRBV5-8 and J usage is TRBJ2-7, with 9 nucleotides matching TRBD2. The CDR3 loop spans 15 amino acids. Germline CDR1 is SGHTS and CDR2 is YDEGEE. J was trimmed by 6 bases and V by 0 bases; bases with no gene match: 7. CDR3 bases: TGTGCCAGCAGCTTGGAGTCGCGGGGGGGTAGCGAGCAGTACTTC. This gives the protein CASSLESRGGSEQYF.

The chain uses TRBV6-5 and TRBJ2-5; TRBD1 might be the D (6 bases). This CDR3 spans 14 amino acids. Trimming stripped 2 bases from V and 1 base from J, with 8 bases between. CDR1 and CDR2 from the germline V gene are MNHEY and SVGAGI. The CDR3 loop is CASSYGGFQETQYF. The CDR3 coding sequence is TGTGCCAGCAGTTACGGGGGCTTCCAAGAGACCCAGTACTTC.

The chain employs TRBV12-5 and TRBJ1-2; 8 bases match TRBD1. Unmatched junction bases numbered 8, after V lost 6 bases and J lost 8 bases. The CDR3 has 13 residues. From germline, CDR1 is LGHNT and CDR2 FRNRAP. The CDR3 DNA reads as TGTGCTAGTGGGGCCGGGACAGGCTGGGGCTACACCTTC. Its protein is CASGAGTGWGYTF.

The chain carries TRBV18 and TRBJ2-7, with D possibly being TRBD2 (6 bases). CDR1 is KGHSH, CDR2 LQKENI, per germline. The V end was cut by 5 bases, the J end by 4 bases, with 21 bases between. The CDR3 spans 16 residues. In nucleotides, the CDR3 is TGTGCCAGCTCATTCCTAAAGCCGGGGGACCCATACGAGCAGTACTTC. Protein sequence: CASSFLKPGDPYEQYF.

This clone was counted only a few times. The rearrangement links TRBV5-6 to TRBJ1-2; maybe TRBD1 (5 bases). The CDR3 is 14 amino acids. Trimming stripped 7 bases from V and 6 bases from J, with 19 bases between. CDR1 and CDR2 from the germline V gene are SGHDT and YYEEEE. The CDR3 DNA follows: TGTGCCAGCGTCCCAGGGAGGCAGACGGATGGCTACACCTTC. This sequence encodes CASVPGRQTDGYTF.

In nucleotides, the CDR3 is TGTGCCAGCAGTTTAATGGCAGGGATTGCCGGGGAGCTGTTTTTT. Translation: CASSLMAGIAGELFF. The V and J genes are TRBV28 and TRBJ2-2; maybe TRBD1 (5 bases). The germline CDR1 and CDR2 sequences are MDHEN and SYDVKM. CDR3 length: 15 amino acids. Deletions cut 2 bases from V and 6 bases from J, with 13 bases between.